This record covers a single T cell receptor beta chain. The source of the sample is a study of T cell responses to AZD1222 COVID-19 vaccine. Sequenced by immunoSEQ multiplex PCR; TCRdb stores in-frame clones only, minus some. The sample yields about 96,000 clones, 90% seen once. The origin of this receptor is an adult in good health. The sample here was peripheral blood, taken on day 0 of AZD1222 vaccination.

The CDR3 is CASSLRPTSGRAGAYEQYF. In nucleotides, the CDR3 is TGTGCCAGCAGCTTACGGCCGACTAGCGGGAGGGCCGGAGCCTACGAGCAGTACTTC. This chain joins TRBV7-2 and TRBJ2-7; 14 bases match TRBD2. The J segment lost 2 bases and the V segment lost 2 bases, leaving 11 bases of the junction unmatched. The CDR3 totals 19 residues. CDR1 and CDR2 (germline): SGHTA, FQGNSA.